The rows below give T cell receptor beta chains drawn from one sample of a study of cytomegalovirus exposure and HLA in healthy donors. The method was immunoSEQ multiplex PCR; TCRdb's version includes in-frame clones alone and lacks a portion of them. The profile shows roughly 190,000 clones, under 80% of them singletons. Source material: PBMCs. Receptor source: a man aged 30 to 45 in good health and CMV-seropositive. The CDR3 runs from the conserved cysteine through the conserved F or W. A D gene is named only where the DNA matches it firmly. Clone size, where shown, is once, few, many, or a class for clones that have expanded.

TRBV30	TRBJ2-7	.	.	CAWGEALGNEQYF	TGTGCCTGGGGGGAGGCCCTGGGGAACGAGCAGTACTTC
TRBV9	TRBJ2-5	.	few	CASSAGLQRGETQYF	TGTGCCAGCAGCGCCGGACTGCAAAGGGGGGAGACCCAGTACTTC
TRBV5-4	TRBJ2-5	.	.	CASSLGTTQETQYF	TGTGCCAGCAGCTTGGGGACTACCCAAGAGACCCAGTACTTC
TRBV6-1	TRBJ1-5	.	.	CASRVGGVDQPQHF	TGTGCCAGCAGGGTGGGCGGGGTTGATCAGCCCCAGCATTTT
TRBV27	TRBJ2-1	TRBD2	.	CASSSPLGTSGGSSYNEQFF	TGTGCCAGCAGTTCCCCCCTTGGGACTAGCGGGGGGAGCTCCTACAATGAGCAGTTCTTC
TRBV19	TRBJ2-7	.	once	CASSIATGGVGSYEQYF	TGTGCCAGTAGTATAGCGACTGGGGGCGTGGGATCCTACGAGCAGTACTTC
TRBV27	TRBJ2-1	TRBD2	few	CASTVVRPLAGVHNEQFF	TGTGCCAGCACTGTCGTCAGGCCACTAGCGGGAGTCCACAATGAGCAGTTCTTC
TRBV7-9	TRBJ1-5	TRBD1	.	CASSLQGSYQPQHF	TGTGCCAGCAGCCTACAGGGGAGTTATCAGCCCCAGCATTTT
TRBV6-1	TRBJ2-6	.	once	CASSEVGHPKSGANVLTF	TGTGCCAGCAGTGAAGTGGGACACCCTAAATCTGGGGCCAACGTCCTGACTTTC
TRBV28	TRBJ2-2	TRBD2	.	CASSVGLAGANTGELFF	TGTGCCAGCAGTGTGGGACTAGCGGGAGCGAACACCGGGGAGCTGTTTTTT
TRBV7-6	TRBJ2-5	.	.	CASSYRDRVWGEETQYF	TGTGCCAGCAGCTACCGTGACAGGGTTTGGGGGGAGGAGACCCAGTACTTC
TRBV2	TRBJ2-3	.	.	CASRVKGGVGTDTQYF	TGTGCCAGCCGGGTGAAAGGGGGGGTCGGCACAGATACGCAGTATTTT
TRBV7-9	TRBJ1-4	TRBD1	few	CSSSRGQGATNEKLFF	TGTTCCAGCAGCCGAGGACAGGGGGCCACTAATGAAAAACTGTTTTTT
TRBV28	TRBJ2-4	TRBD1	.	CASSPRVQGGAGWENIQYF	TGTGCCAGCAGTCCTCGAGTACAGGGGGGCGCGGGTTGGGAAAACATTCAGTACTTC
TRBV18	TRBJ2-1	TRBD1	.	CASSPPVEDRGLGNEQFF	TGTGCCAGCTCACCACCGGTCGAGGACAGGGGGCTGGGCAATGAGCAGTTCTTC
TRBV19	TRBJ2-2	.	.	CASNTGRDTGELFF	TGTGCCAGTAACACAGGGAGGGACACCGGGGAGCTGTTTTTT
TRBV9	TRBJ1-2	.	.	CASSTERAGPYGYTF	TGTGCCAGCAGCACAGAGCGAGCAGGGCCCTATGGCTACACCTTC
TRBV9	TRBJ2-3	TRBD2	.	CASSVPPRGEVTDTQYF	TGTGCCAGCAGCGTCCCTCCTCGGGGGGAGGTCACAGATACGCAGTATTTT
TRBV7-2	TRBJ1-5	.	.	CASSLGGSVSNQPQHF	TGTGCCAGCAGCTTAGGAGGTAGCGTTAGCAATCAGCCCCAGCATTTT
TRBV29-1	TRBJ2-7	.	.	CSVVQLSGGGQYF	TGCAGCGTTGTACAGCTATCGGGGGGCGGGCAGTACTTC
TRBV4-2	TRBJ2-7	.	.	CASSPLLGRGTYEQYF	TGTGCCAGCAGCCCCTTATTGGGGCGGGGAACCTACGAGCAGTACTTC
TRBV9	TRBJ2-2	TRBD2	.	CASSAGTSGRQYAGELFF	TGTGCCAGCAGCGCCGGGACTAGCGGGCGGCAATACGCCGGGGAGCTATTTTTT
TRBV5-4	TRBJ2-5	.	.	CASSGGLTQETQYF	TGTGCCAGCAGCGGAGGGCTTACGCAAGAGACCCAGTACTTC
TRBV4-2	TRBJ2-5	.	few	CASSPQGQETQYF	TGTGCCAGCAGCCCACAGGGTCAAGAGACCCAGTACTTC
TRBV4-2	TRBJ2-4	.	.	CASSRFREGLAKNIQYF	TGTGCCAGCAGCCGATTCAGGGAAGGCTTAGCCAAAAACATTCAGTACTTC
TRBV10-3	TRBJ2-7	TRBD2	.	CAAGGLPRGEQYF	TGTGCCGCGGGGGGGCTTCCAAGGGGCGAGCAGTACTTC
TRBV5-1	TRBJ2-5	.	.	CASSLGRREYQETQYF	TGCGCCAGCAGCTTGGGACGGAGAGAATACCAAGAGACCCAGTACTTC
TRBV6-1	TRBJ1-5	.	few	CASTGALSNQPQHF	TGTGCCAGCACAGGGGCCCTCAGCAATCAGCCCCAGCATTTT
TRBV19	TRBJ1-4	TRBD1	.	CASRTGGTTNEKLFF	TGTGCCAGTAGGACAGGGGGTACAACTAATGAAAAACTGTTTTTT
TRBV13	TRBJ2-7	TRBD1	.	CASSCLTPPEDRVSYEQYF	TGTGCCAGCAGCTGCCTCACCCCCCCCGAGGACAGGGTAAGCTACGAGCAGTACTTC
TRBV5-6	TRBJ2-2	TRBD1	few	CASSIGAGGSGELFF	TGTGCCAGCAGCATCGGAGCAGGGGGCTCCGGGGAGCTGTTTTTT
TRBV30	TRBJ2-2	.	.	CAWRSQNTGELFF	TGTGCCTGGAGATCCCAGAACACCGGGGAGCTGTTTTTT
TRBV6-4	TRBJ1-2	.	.	CASKGEGQGYTF	TGTGCCAGCAAGGGAGAGGGACAAGGCTACACCTTC
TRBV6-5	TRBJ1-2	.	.	CASRPGLGYGYTF	TGTGCCAGCAGACCAGGGCTAGGCTATGGCTACACCTTC
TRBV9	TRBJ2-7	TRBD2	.	CASSASGGSSYEQYF	TGTGCCAGCAGCGCGAGCGGGGGGAGCTCCTACGAGCAGTACTTC
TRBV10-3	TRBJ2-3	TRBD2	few	CAIRENPGLASTDTQYF	TGTGCCATCAGGGAGAACCCTGGACTAGCGAGCACAGATACGCAGTATTTT
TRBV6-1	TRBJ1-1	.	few	CACRDGPGAEAFF	TGTGCCTGCAGGGACGGGCCGGGGGCTGAAGCTTTCTTT
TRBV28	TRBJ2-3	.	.	CASSLGGPTMDTQYF	TGTGCCAGCAGTCTGGGGGGACCCACAATGGATACGCAGTATTTT
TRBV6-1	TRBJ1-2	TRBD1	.	CASSEARVRGLYGYTF	TGTGCCAGCAGTGAAGCGCGGGTCAGGGGGCTCTATGGCTACACCTTC
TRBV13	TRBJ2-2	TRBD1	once	CASSDRGPTDTGELFF	TGTGCCAGCAGCGACAGGGGGCCGACGGACACCGGGGAGCTGTTTTTT
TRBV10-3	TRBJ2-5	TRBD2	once	CAISERGRETQYF	TGTGCCATCAGTGAACGCGGGAGGGAGACCCAGTACTTC
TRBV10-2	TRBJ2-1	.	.	CASGGSDLNNEQFF	TGCGCCAGCGGTGGGTCGGACTTAAACAATGAGCAGTTCTTC
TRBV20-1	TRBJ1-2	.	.	CSARSGGEYTF	TGCAGTGCTAGAAGCGGTGGGGAGTACACCTTC
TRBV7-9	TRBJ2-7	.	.	CSSGRTAEQYF	TGTTCCAGCGGCCGGACAGCCGAGCAGTACTTC
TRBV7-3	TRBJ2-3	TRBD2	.	CASSPGLAGLDTQYF	TGTGCCAGCAGCCCGGGACTAGCGGGATTAGATACGCAGTATTTT
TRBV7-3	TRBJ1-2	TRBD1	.	CASSQDRGQGGYTF	TGTGCCAGCAGCCAGGACAGGGGGCAGGGTGGCTACACCTTC
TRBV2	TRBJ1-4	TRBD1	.	CASSPDRANEKLFF	TGTGCCAGCAGTCCGGACAGGGCAAATGAAAAACTGTTTTTT